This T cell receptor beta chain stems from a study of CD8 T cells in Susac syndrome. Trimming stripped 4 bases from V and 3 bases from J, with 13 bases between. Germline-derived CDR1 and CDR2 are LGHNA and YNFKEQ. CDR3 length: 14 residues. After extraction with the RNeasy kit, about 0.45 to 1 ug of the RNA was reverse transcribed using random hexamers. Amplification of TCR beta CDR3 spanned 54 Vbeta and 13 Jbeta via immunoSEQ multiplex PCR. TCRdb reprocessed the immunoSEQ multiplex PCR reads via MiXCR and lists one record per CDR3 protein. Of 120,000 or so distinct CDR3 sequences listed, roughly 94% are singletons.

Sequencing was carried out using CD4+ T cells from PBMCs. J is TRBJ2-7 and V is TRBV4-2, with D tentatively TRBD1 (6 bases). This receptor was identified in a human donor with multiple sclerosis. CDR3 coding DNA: TGTGCCAGCAGCCCCAGGGCAGGGGACTACGAGCAGTACTTC. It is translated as CASSPRAGDYEQYF.